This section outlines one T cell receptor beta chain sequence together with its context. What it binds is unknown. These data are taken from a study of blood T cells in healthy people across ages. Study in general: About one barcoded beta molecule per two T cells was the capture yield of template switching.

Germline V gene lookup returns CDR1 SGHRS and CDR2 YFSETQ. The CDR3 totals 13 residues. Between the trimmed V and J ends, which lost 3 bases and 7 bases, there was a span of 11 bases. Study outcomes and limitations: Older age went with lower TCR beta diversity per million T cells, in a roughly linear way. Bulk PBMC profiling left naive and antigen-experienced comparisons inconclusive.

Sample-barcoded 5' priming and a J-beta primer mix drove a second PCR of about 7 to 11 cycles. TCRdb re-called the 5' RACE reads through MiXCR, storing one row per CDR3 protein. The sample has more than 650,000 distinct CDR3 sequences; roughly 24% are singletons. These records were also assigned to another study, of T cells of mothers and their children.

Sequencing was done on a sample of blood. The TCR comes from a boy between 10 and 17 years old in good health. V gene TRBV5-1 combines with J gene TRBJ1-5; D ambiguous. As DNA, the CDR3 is TGCGCCAGCAGCTCGGACTCATTCCAGCCCCAGCATTTT. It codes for CASSSDSFQPQHF.